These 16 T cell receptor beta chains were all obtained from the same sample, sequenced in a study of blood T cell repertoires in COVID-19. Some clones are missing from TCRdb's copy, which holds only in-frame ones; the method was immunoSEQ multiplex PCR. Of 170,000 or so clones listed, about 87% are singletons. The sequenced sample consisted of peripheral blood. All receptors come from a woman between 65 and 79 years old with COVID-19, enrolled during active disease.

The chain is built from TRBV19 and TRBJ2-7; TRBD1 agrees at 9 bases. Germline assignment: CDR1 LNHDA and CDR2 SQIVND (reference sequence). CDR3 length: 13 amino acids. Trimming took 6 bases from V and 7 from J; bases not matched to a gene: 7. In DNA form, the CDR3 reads TGTGCCAGTAGGCATACAGGGGGCGCGGAGCAGTACTTC. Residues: CASRHTGGAEQYF.

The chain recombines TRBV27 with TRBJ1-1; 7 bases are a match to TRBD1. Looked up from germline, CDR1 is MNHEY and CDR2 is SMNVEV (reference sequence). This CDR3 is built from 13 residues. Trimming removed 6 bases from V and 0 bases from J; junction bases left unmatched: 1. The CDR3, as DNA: TGTGCCAGCAGGGACAGGATGAACACTGAAGCTTTCTTT. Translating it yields CASRDRMNTEAFF.

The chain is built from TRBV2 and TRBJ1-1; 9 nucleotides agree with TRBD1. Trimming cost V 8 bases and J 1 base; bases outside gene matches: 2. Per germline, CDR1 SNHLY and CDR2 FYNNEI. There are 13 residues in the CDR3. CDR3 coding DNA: TGTGCCAGCGGGGGACAGGGGAACACTGAAGCTTTCTTT. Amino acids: CASGGQGNTEAFF.

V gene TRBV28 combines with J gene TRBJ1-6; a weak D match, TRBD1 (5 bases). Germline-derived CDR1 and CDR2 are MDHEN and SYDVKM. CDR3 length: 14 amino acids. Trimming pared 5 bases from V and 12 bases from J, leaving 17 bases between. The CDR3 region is CASSPPGELRPLHF. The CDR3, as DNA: TGTGCCAGCAGTCCCCCGGGGGAGCTTCGACCCCTCCACTTT.

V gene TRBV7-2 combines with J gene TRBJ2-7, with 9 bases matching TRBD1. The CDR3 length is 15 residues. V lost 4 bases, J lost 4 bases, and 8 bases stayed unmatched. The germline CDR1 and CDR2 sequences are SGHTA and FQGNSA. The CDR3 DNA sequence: TGTGCCAGCAGCTCGCACAGGGGGCGCGGGTACGAGCAGTACTTC. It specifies CASSSHRGRGYEQYF.

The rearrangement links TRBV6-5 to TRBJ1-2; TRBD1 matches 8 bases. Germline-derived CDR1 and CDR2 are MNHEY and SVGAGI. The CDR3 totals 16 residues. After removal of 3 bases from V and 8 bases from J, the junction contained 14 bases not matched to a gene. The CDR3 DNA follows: TGTGCCAGCAGTTATGACAGGGGCGGATCTCGGGGCGGCTACACCTTC. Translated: CASSYDRGGSRGGYTF.

The CDR3 DNA reads as TGTGCCAGCAGCCAAGTATTAAGCAATCAGCCCCAGCATTTT. Residues: CASSQVLSNQPQHF. The gene calls are TRBV4-2 and TRBJ1-5, with D unresolved. Between the trimmed V and J ends, which lost 1 base and 1 base, there was a span of 5 bases. The CDR3 extends over 14 amino acids. Germline CDR1 reads LGHNA; CDR2 reads YNFKEQ.

DNA of the CDR3: TGTGCCAGCAGTGAAACGCTAGTATTGGATGAGCAGTTCTTC. Residues: CASSETLVLDEQFF. The chain recombines TRBV6-1 with TRBJ2-1; D unresolved. The CDR3 sequence is 14 residues long. Trimming removed 2 bases from V and 8 bases from J, with 13 bases in between. CDR1 and CDR2 from the germline V gene are MNHNS and SASEGT.

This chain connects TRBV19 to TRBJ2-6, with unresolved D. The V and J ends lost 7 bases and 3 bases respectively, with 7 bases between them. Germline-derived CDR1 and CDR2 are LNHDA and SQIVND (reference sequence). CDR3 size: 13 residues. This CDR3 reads CASNLFGANVLTF. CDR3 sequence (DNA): TGTGCCAGTAACCTATTTGGGGCCAACGTCCTGACTTTC.

The CDR3 DNA is TGCGCCAGCAGCTTGTTAGCGGGAGTCAACCATGAGCAGTTCTTC. This encodes CASSLLAGVNHEQFF. The chain couples TRBV5-1 to TRBJ2-1, with TRBD2 matching 9 bases. Unmatched junction bases numbered 7, after V lost 1 base and J lost 8 bases. The germline V gene encodes CDR1 SGHRS and CDR2 YFSETQ. The CDR3 consists of 15 residues.

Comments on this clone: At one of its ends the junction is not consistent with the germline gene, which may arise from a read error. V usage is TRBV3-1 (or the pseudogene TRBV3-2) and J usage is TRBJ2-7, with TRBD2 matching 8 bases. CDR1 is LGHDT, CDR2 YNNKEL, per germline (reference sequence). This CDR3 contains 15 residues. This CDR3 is CASSRRGGILTSGNF. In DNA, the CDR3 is TGTGCCAGCAGCCGGCGGGGAGGCATACTAACTAGCGGAAACTTC.

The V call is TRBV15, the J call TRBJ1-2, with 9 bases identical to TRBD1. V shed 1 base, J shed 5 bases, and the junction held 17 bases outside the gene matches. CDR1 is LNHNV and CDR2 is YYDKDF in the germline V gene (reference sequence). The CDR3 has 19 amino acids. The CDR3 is CATSRGFGTGLMLAYGYTF. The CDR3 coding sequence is TGTGCCACCAGCAGAGGGTTTGGGACAGGGTTAATGCTTGCATATGGCTACACCTTC.

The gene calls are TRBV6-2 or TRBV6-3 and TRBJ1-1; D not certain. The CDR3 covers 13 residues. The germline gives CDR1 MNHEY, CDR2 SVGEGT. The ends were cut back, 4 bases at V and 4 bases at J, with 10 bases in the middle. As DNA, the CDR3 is TGTGCCAGCAGTTTGAGGGAGCCCACTGAAGCTTTCTTT. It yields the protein CASSLREPTEAFF.

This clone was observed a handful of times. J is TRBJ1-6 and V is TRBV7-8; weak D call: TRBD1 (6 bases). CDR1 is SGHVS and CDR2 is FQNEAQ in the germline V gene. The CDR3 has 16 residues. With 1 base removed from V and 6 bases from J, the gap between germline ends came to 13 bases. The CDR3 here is CASSLDPGHINSPLHF. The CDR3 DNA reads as TGTGCCAGCAGCTTAGATCCGGGACACATTAATTCACCCCTCCACTTT.

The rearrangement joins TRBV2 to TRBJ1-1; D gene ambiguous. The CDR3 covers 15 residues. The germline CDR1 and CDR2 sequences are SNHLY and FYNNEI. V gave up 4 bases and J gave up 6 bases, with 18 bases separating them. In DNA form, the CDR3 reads TGTGCCAGCAGTGGAGGGAGGCAACAGTACGCTGAAGCTTTCTTT. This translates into CASSGGRQQYAEAFF. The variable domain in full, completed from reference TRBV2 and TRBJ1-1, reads EPEVTQTPSHQVTQMGQEVILRCVPISNHLYFYWYRQILGQKVEFLVSFYNNEISEKSEIFDDQFSVERPDGSNFTLKIRSTKLEDSAMYFCASSGGRQQYAEAFFGQGTRLTVV.

CDR3 bases: TGTGCCTGGAGTGTAGGGGGTACATCCTACGAGCAGTACTTC. Translation: CAWSVGGTSYEQYF. V is TRBV30 and J is TRBJ2-7, with D maybe TRBD1 (6 bases). Trimming took 0 bases from V and 1 from J, leaving 10 bases between them. The V gene's germline CDR1 is GTSNPN and CDR2 SVGIG (reference sequence). The length of the CDR3 is 14 residues.